This T cell receptor beta chain was retrieved from a study of blood T cell repertoires in COVID-19. Sequencing was performed with immunoSEQ multiplex PCR; in TCRdb, only in-frame clones are kept and a portion is missing. The table shows under 200,000 clones, with 88% occurring only once. What was sequenced was peripheral blood. This TCR came from a man aged 40-55 years with active or convalescent COVID-19.

Here the CDR3 DNA reads TGTGCCAGCAGAAACAGGGGCACCTATGGCTACACCTTC. Its protein product is CASRNRGTYGYTF. This chain uses TRBV27 with TRBJ1-2; 7 bases align to TRBD1. V lost 6 bases and J lost 4; bases outside the gene matches: 5. Germline CDR1 and CDR2: MNHEY and SMNVEV (reference sequence). The CDR3 covers 13 residues.